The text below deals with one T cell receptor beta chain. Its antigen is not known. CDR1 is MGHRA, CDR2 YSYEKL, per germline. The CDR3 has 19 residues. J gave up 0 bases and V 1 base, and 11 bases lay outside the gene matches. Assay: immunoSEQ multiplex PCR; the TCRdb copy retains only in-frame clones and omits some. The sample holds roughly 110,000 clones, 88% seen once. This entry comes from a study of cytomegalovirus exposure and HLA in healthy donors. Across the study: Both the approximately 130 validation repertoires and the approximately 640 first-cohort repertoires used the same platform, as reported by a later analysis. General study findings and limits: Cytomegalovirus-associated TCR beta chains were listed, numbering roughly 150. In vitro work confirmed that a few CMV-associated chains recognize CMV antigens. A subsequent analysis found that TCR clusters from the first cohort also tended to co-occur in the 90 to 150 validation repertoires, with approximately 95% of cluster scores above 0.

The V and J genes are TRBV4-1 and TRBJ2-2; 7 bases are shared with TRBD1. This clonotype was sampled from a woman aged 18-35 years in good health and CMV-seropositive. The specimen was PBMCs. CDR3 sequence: CASSQAPPGQLANTGELFF. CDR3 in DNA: TGCGCCAGCAGCCAAGCCCCTCCGGGACAGCTCGCGAACACCGGGGAGCTGTTTTTT.